The rows below give T cell receptor beta chains drawn from one sample of a study of T-cell memory formation after mild COVID-19. TCRdb analysed the 5' RACE reads with MiXCR anew, one entry per CDR3 protein. The profile shows about 360,000 distinct CDR3 sequences, roughly 14% of them singletons. The material sequenced was PBMCs or a T cell subset sorted from them (not recorded which). Receptor source: a man younger than 35 who had mild COVID-19 (a few samples of this study predate the infection). Cell type and time point are not known. CDR3s include the opening cysteine and the closing phenylalanine or tryptophan. A D gene is named only where the DNA matches it firmly. Clone size is given for some rows only: seen once, a few or many times, or a class if the clone is expanded.

j_call: TRBJ2-1
d_call: NA
clone_size: NA
v_call: TRBV7-2
cdr3_aa: CASSSDATREQFF
cdr3_nt: TGTGCCAGCAGCTCGGACGCCACTCGGGAGCAGTTCTTC

j_call: TRBJ1-5
d_call: NA
clone_size: few
v_call: TRBV7-2
cdr3_aa: CASSLAMGQPQHF
cdr3_nt: TGTGCCAGCAGCTTGGCGATGGGTCAGCCCCAGCATTTT

j_call: TRBJ2-7
d_call: TRBD1
clone_size: NA
v_call: TRBV7-8
cdr3_aa: CASSAPFGTGTYEQYF
cdr3_nt: TGTGCCAGCAGCGCTCCGTTCGGGACAGGGACCTACGAGCAGTACTTC

j_call: TRBJ1-1
d_call: NA
clone_size: few
v_call: TRBV15
cdr3_aa: CATSREGKAGTEAFF
cdr3_nt: TGTGCCACCAGCAGGGAGGGGAAAGCTGGCACTGAAGCTTTCTTT

j_call: TRBJ1-6
d_call: NA
clone_size: NA
v_call: TRBV28
cdr3_aa: CASKSGDSNSPLHF
cdr3_nt: TGTGCCAGCAAATCAGGGGACTCTAATTCACCCCTCCACTTT

j_call: TRBJ1-1
d_call: TRBD1
clone_size: few
v_call: TRBV12-3/TRBV12-4
cdr3_aa: CASSSRHRGMTEAFF
cdr3_nt: TGTGCCAGCAGTTCCCGCCACAGGGGGATGACTGAAGCTTTCTTT

j_call: TRBJ2-5
d_call: NA
clone_size: many
v_call: TRBV10-2
cdr3_aa: CASSVTETQYF
cdr3_nt: TGCGCCAGCAGTGTGACAGAGACCCAGTACTTC

j_call: TRBJ2-3
d_call: NA
clone_size: NA
v_call: TRBV18
cdr3_aa: CASSYYDDTQYF
cdr3_nt: TGTGCCAGCTCATATTACGACGATACGCAGTATTTT

j_call: TRBJ2-2
d_call: NA
clone_size: many
v_call: TRBV5-1
cdr3_aa: CASSMATNTGELFF
cdr3_nt: TGCGCCAGCAGCATGGCGACGAACACCGGGGAGCTGTTTTTT

j_call: TRBJ2-7
d_call: TRBD2
clone_size: once
v_call: TRBV2
cdr3_aa: CASTPTSGGSYEQYF
cdr3_nt: TGTGCCAGCACTCCGACTAGCGGGGGATCCTACGAGCAGTACTTC

j_call: TRBJ2-3
d_call: NA
clone_size: NA
v_call: TRBV20-1
cdr3_aa: CSARPHRGGPVDTQYF
cdr3_nt: TGCAGTGCTAGACCTCATAGGGGGGGGCCTGTCGATACGCAGTATTTT

j_call: TRBJ2-7
d_call: NA
clone_size: few
v_call: TRBV3-2
cdr3_aa: CASLESTVPSYEQYF
cdr3_nt: TGTGCCAGCTTAGAATCAACAGTGCCTTCCTACGAGCAGTACTTC

j_call: TRBJ1-6
d_call: NA
clone_size: NA
v_call: TRBV20-1
cdr3_aa: CSARRRGSSYNSPLHF
cdr3_nt: TGCAGTGCTAGACGCCGGGGGAGCTCCTATAATTCACCCCTCCACTTT

j_call: TRBJ2-1
d_call: NA
clone_size: NA
v_call: TRBV4-1
cdr3_aa: CASSHAGFNEQFF
cdr3_nt: TGCGCCAGCAGCCACGCGGGGTTCAATGAGCAGTTCTTC

j_call: TRBJ1-5
d_call: NA
clone_size: few
v_call: TRBV12-3/TRBV12-4
cdr3_aa: CASRGGANQPQHF
cdr3_nt: TGTGCCAGCCGCGGAGGGGCTAATCAGCCCCAGCATTTT

j_call: TRBJ2-3
d_call: NA
clone_size: few
v_call: TRBV12-5
cdr3_aa: CASGLRDGDTDTQYF
cdr3_nt: TGTGCTAGTGGTCTTCGGGACGGAGACACAGATACGCAGTATTTT

j_call: TRBJ1-5
d_call: NA
clone_size: NA
v_call: TRBV6-2/TRBV6-3
cdr3_aa: CASSPGPSFLANQPQHF
cdr3_nt: TGTGCCAGCAGTCCCGGACCGTCCTTTTTGGCAAATCAGCCCCAGCATTTT

j_call: TRBJ2-6
d_call: TRBD1
clone_size: NA
v_call: TRBV19
cdr3_aa: CASRANRGLRSGANVLTF
cdr3_nt: TGTGCCAGTAGGGCCAACAGGGGGCTACGCTCTGGGGCCAACGTCCTGACTTTC

j_call: TRBJ2-3
d_call: NA
clone_size: few
v_call: TRBV29-1
cdr3_aa: CSVGVDTQYF
cdr3_nt: TGCAGCGTTGGGGTGGATACGCAGTATTTT

j_call: TRBJ2-1
d_call: TRBD1
clone_size: few
v_call: TRBV19
cdr3_aa: CASSIGTGGAGNEQFF
cdr3_nt: TGTGCCAGTAGTATCGGGACAGGGGGAGCGGGAAATGAGCAGTTCTTC

j_call: TRBJ1-5
d_call: NA
clone_size: few
v_call: TRBV6-1
cdr3_aa: CASSLPGGLGFQPQHF
cdr3_nt: TGTGCCAGCAGCCTTCCGGGGGGGTTGGGGTTTCAGCCCCAGCATTTT

j_call: TRBJ1-1
d_call: NA
clone_size: few
v_call: TRBV7-2
cdr3_aa: CASSFSRVGTEAFF
cdr3_nt: TGTGCCAGCAGCTTTAGCAGGGTTGGCACTGAAGCTTTCTTT

j_call: TRBJ2-3
d_call: TRBD2
clone_size: many
v_call: TRBV7-2
cdr3_aa: CASSLALAGGTDTQYF
cdr3_nt: TGTGCCAGCAGCTTAGCCCTAGCGGGGGGCACAGATACGCAGTATTTT

j_call: TRBJ1-5
d_call: TRBD1
clone_size: many
v_call: TRBV7-9
cdr3_aa: CASSLEGGRNQPQHF
cdr3_nt: TGTGCCAGCAGCTTAGAAGGGGGCCGCAATCAGCCCCAGCATTTT

j_call: TRBJ2-5
d_call: TRBD1
clone_size: NA
v_call: TRBV7-6
cdr3_aa: CASSQWQGAVGTQYF
cdr3_nt: TGTGCCAGCAGCCAGTGGCAGGGGGCAGTGGGGACCCAGTACTTC

j_call: TRBJ1-6
d_call: NA
clone_size: NA
v_call: TRBV7-9
cdr3_aa: CASSSPPPGQESPKNSPLHF
cdr3_nt: TGTGCCAGCAGCTCACCCCCCCCGGGGCAGGAGTCCCCCAAGAATTCACCCCTCCACTTT